Shown below are 13 T cell receptor beta chains from a single sample sequenced in a study of T cell repertoires in cytomegalovirus infection (dated by TCRdb to the late 2010s). No antigen is known for these receptors. TCRdb records Illumina HiSeq 1500 as the sequencer. Through fastp at Q25 and MiXCR, TCRdb rebuilt clones from the public reads, retaining in-frame beta chains. Each record represents a unique CDR3 protein, reported with the most common genes and DNA among its rows. The sample table lists under 150,000 distinct CDR3 sequences, more than 20% of them with a count of one. Of the sample, 30% to 35% falls within the top ten clones. Material: PBMCs, sequenced either directly or after in vitro stimulation (not recorded which). The receptors here all came from a human donor in good health (CMV status not recorded). Some clones in this sample may be carry-over from other donors' samples.

The V call is TRBV7-9, the J call TRBJ1-2, with D possibly TRBD1 on 6 matching bases. Trimming pared 5 bases from V and 4 bases from J, leaving 14 bases between. The length of the CDR3 is 14 residues. CDR1 and CDR2 from the germline V gene are SEHNR and FQNEAQ (reference sequence). CDR3 in amino acids: CASSGTSTVYGYTF. DNA of the CDR3: TGTGCCAGCAGCGGGACATCAACTGTCTATGGCTACACCTTC.

The V gene is TRBV12-3 or TRBV12-4, the J gene TRBJ2-7, with 11 bases lining up with TRBD1. V lost 7 bases, J lost 4 bases, and 9 bases stayed unmatched. CDR3 length: 15 residues. CDR3 in DNA: TGTGCCAGCACCAACCCGGGACAGGGGGTATACGAGCAGTACTTC. It encodes CASTNPGQGVYEQYF.

This clonotype was seen repeatedly, ten times or more. The chain is built from TRBV7-2 and TRBJ2-5; 8 bases are a match to TRBD1. CDR1 is SGHTA, CDR2 FQGNSA, per germline. The CDR3 extends over 13 amino acids. Germline trimming cut 11 bases from V and 4 bases from J; bases unmatched to any gene: 9. The CDR3 DNA reads TGTGCCGGTGCCCTCGGGACAGGAGAGACCCAGTACTTC. Encoded protein: CAGALGTGETQYF.

This clonotype was observed a handful of times. This chain connects TRBV30 to TRBJ2-3; D possibly corresponds to TRBD2 (6 bases). The V and J ends lost 5 bases and 1 base respectively, with 16 bases between them. This CDR3 is built from 15 residues. Germline lookup yields CDR1 GTSNPN and CDR2 SVGIG (reference sequence). The CDR3 region has the DNA TGTGCCTGGTCGCCTATATGGGAGGGCACAGATACGCAGTATTTT. Translation: CAWSPIWEGTDTQYF.

The chain uses TRBV19 and TRBJ2-1; D not resolved. The CDR3 extends over 15 amino acids. V was trimmed by 0 bases and J by 6 bases, leaving 12 bases between them. The germline CDR1 and CDR2 sequences are LNHDA and SQIVND (reference sequence). The CDR3 reads CASSIDLSWGNEQFF. CDR3 bases: TGTGCCAGTAGTATAGATCTCTCCTGGGGCAATGAGCAGTTCTTC.

Only a few counts were recorded for this clonotype. The chain couples TRBV7-6 to TRBJ2-7, with 9 bases fitting TRBD1. Germline CDR1 reads SGHVS; CDR2 reads FNYEAQ. V dropped 0 bases and J dropped 5; count of bases not matched to a gene: 14. CDR3 length: 18 amino acids. CDR3 DNA: TGTGCCAGCAGCTTAGCGAGGACAGGGGACCCACTCTTGAACGAGCAGTACTTC. Translation gives CASSLARTGDPLLNEQYF.

This clonotype was seen a few times. The chain recombines TRBV5-1 with TRBJ2-3; D is perhaps TRBD2 (5 bases). Germline CDR1 is SGHRS and CDR2 is YFSETQ. The CDR3 sequence is 17 residues long. Between the trimmed V and J ends, which lost 4 bases and 0 bases, there was a span of 18 bases. The CDR3 reads CASSGTGLLDSTDTQYF. In DNA form, the CDR3 reads TGCGCCAGCAGCGGTACCGGCCTACTAGACAGCACAGATACGCAGTATTTT. Full variable domain (rest looked up from reference TRBV5-1 and TRBJ2-3): KAGVTQTPRYLIKTRGQQVTLSCSPISGHRSVSWYQQTPGQGLQFLFEYFSETQRNKGNFPGRFSGRQFSNSRSEMNVSTLELGDSALYLCASSGTGLLDSTDTQYFGPGTRLTVL.

This chain connects TRBV28 to TRBJ2-7; D assignment may be TRBD1 or TRBD2 (6 bases each). The germline V gene encodes CDR1 MDHEN and CDR2 SYDVKM. The length of the CDR3 is 14 residues. V lost 5 bases to trimming and J lost 0 bases, with 11 bases between them. CDR3 loop: CASSKGGSSYEQYF. In DNA, the CDR3 is TGTGCCAGCAGTAAGGGGGGTAGCTCCTACGAGCAGTACTTC.

V is TRBV9 and J is TRBJ2-7, with 7 bases that match TRBD2. The CDR3 has 15 amino acids. V lost 0 bases and J lost 7; bases outside the gene matches: 10. The germline CDR1 and CDR2 sequences are SGDLS and YYNGEE. The CDR3 loop reads CASSVASSGTAEQYF. The CDR3 DNA is TGTGCCAGCAGCGTAGCTTCCAGCGGGACGGCGGAGCAGTACTTC.

The V gene is TRBV20-1, the J gene TRBJ2-3; 7 nucleotides line up with TRBD2. Unmatched junction bases numbered 10, after V lost 1 base and J lost 0 bases. The CDR3 consists of 17 residues. The germline gives CDR1 DFQATT, CDR2 SNEGSKA (reference sequence). The DNA for the CDR3 is TGCAGTGCTAGAGGGGGGGGACTGTCCCCTAGCACAGATACGCAGTATTTT. The encoded protein is CSARGGGLSPSTDTQYF.

V usage is TRBV7-2 and J usage is TRBJ2-1; no firm D call. The CDR3 totals 15 residues. The V and J ends lost 2 bases and 8 bases respectively, with 16 bases between them. From germline, CDR1 is SGHTA and CDR2 FQGNSA. The CDR3: CASSLSPDRSYEQFF. The CDR3 DNA reads TGTGCCAGCAGCTTATCCCCGGATCGAAGCTATGAGCAGTTCTTC. Variable domain in full (rest from reference TRBV7-2 and TRBJ2-1): GAGVSQSPSNKVTEKGKDVELRCDPISGHTALYWYRQSLGQGLEFLIYFQGNSAPDKSGLPSDRFSAERTGGSVSTLTIQRTQQEDSAVYLCASSLSPDRSYEQFFGPGTRLTVL.

The chain employs TRBV20-1 and TRBJ1-2; D ambiguous. Trimming removed 5 bases at V and 1 base at J, with 14 bases between. Germline V gives CDR1 DFQATT, CDR2 SNEGSKA (reference sequence). This CDR3 is 14 amino acids long. CDR3 sequence: CSADTEFFNYGYTF. The CDR3 region has the DNA TGCAGTGCTGATACAGAGTTTTTTAACTATGGCTACACCTTC.

This clonotype was seen a few times. The genes are TRBV19 and TRBJ1-3, with TRBD1 as a possible D gene (5 bases). Trimming left V 7 bases short and J 0 bases short, with 16 bases between. This CDR3 has 16 residues. The germline V gene encodes CDR1 LNHDA and CDR2 SQIVND (reference sequence). Here the CDR3 reads CASNVRGGISGNTIYF. In DNA form, the CDR3 reads TGTGCCAGTAACGTCCGGGGGGGTATCTCTGGAAACACCATATATTTT.